A selection of T cell receptor beta chains follows, all from one sample in a study of blood T cell repertoires in COVID-19. Profiling relied on immunoSEQ multiplex PCR, and the TCRdb table lists in-frame clones only, not all of them. The sample contains roughly 60,000 clones, over 90% of which appear only once. The specimen sequenced was peripheral blood. The receptors here all came from a man between 45 and 60 years old with active COVID-19. Both conserved end residues are part of each CDR3. D genes are given only for firm matches. A row's size may be missing; if present it is once, few, many or a size class.

j_call | v_call | clone_size | d_call | cdr3_nt | cdr3_aa
TRBJ1-1 | TRBV18 | - | - | TGTGCCAGCTCAGTAATACAGGGGAACACTGAAGCTTTCTTT | CASSVIQGNTEAFF
TRBJ1-1 | TRBV7-2 | once | - | TGTGCCAGCAGCTTAGTGGTCACTGCTAACCAGGTATCGACTTTCTTT | CASSLVVTANQVSTFF
TRBJ2-5 | TRBV24-1 | - | - | TGTGCCACCAGTGATAGGAGAGAGACCCAGTACTTC | CATSDRRETQYF
TRBJ2-7 | TRBV18 | - | TRBD1 | TGTGCCAGCTCACCTAACCCCTTGACAGGGTCCGGGTACGAGCAGTACTTC | CASSPNPLTGSGYEQYF
TRBJ2-6 | TRBV19 | - | - | TGTGCCAGTAGTATTTGGCAGGTCGCTGGGGCCAACGTCCTGACTTTC | CASSIWQVAGANVLTF
TRBJ1-1 | TRBV3-1/TRBV3-2 | - | - | TGTGCCAGCAGCCTCGCTCCCCCGGTGGCGGGCACTGAAGCTTTCTTT | CASSLAPPVAGTEAFF
TRBJ2-1 | TRBV6-4 | - | - | TGTGCCAGCAGTGACTCGACGACTCATACTCCGCAGTTCTTC | CASSDSTTHTPQFF
TRBJ2-2 | TRBV4-3 | - | - | TGCGCCAGCAGCCCAGCAAGATACGGCGGTCGTGTGGAGCTGTTTTTT | CASSPARYGGRVELFF
TRBJ2-5 | TRBV2 | - | - | TGTGCCAGCAACCTGAACCGGGAGACCCAGTACTTC | CASNLNRETQYF
TRBJ2-2 | TRBV6-6 | - | - | TGTGCCAGCACCTATCCAGGGTCAACCGCCGGGGAGCTGTTTTTT | CASTYPGSTAGELFF
TRBJ1-5 | TRBV7-3 | - | - | TGTGCCAGCAGCTTATCCCGTGGCCAGCCCCAGCATTTT | CASSLSRGQPQHF
TRBJ2-7 | TRBV29-1 | - | - | TGCAGCGTTCAGGGGTTCTACGAGCAGTACTTC | CSVQGFYEQYF
TRBJ2-2 | TRBV11-2 | - | TRBD2 | TGTGCCAGCAGCTTAGCACTCGGACTAGCCGGGGAGCTGTTTTTT | CASSLALGLAGELFF
TRBJ2-2 | TRBV10-3 | - | TRBD2 | TGTGCCATCAGTGAAGGAGCGGGGGACGGGGAGCTGTTTTTT | CAISEGAGDGELFF
TRBJ2-3 | TRBV5-6 | - | - | TGTGCCAGCAGCCACCAGCGAGTCACAGATACGCAGTATTTT | CASSHQRVTDTQYF
TRBJ1-2 | TRBV11-2 | once | - | TGTGCCAGCAGCGGGGACGCAAGACAGGCAAGGGACTATGGCTACACCTTC | CASSGDARQARDYGYTF